This TCR beta chain comes out of a study of cytomegalovirus exposure and HLA in healthy donors. The CDR3 has 14 amino acids. V lost 7 bases, J lost 4 bases, and 5 bases stayed unmatched. Germline V gene sequence: CDR1 LNHDA, CDR2 SQIVND (reference sequence). Primers included in the PCR were 60 Vbeta and 13 Jbeta primers. The protocol was immunoSEQ multiplex PCR, while the TCRdb copy is restricted to in-frame clones and leaves out a portion. The profile shows about 180,000 clones, about 79% of them singletons. As for this clone: Additional DNA sequences in this sample encode the identical CDR3.

The TCR was taken from a man aged 18 to 30 in good health and CMV-seronegative. The source material was PBMCs. This chain joins TRBV19 and TRBJ1-5, with TRBD1 identical over 9 bases. CDR3 nucleotides: TGTGCCAGTACCCCGGGACAGGGAAATCAGCCCCAGCATTTT. It codes for CASTPGQGNQPQHF.